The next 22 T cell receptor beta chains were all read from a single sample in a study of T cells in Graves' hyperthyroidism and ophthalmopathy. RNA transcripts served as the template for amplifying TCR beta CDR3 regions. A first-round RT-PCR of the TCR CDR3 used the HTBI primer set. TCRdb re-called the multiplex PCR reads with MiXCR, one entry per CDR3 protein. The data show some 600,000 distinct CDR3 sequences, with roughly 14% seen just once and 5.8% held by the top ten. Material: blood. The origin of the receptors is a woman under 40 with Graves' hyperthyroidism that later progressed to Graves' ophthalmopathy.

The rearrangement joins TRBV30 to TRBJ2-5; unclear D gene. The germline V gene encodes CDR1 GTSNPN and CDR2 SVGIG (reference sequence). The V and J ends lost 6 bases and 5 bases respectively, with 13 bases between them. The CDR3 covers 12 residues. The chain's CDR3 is CACKPIAETQYF. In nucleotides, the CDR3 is TGTGCCTGTAAACCCATCGCGGAGACCCAGTACTTC.

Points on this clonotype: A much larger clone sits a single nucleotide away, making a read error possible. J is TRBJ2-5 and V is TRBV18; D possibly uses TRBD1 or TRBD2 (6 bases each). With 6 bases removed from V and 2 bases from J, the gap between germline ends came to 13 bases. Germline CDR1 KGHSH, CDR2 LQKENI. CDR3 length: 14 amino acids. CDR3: CASSPRGRQETQYF. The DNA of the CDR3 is TGTGCCAGCTCTCCCCGGGGGCGGCAAGAGACCCAGTACTTC.

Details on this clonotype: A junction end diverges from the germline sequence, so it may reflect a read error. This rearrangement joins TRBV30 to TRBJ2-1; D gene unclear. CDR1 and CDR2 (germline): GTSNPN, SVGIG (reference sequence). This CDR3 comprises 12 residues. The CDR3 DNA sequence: TGTGCCTGGAGTGTACCCGACGGCCCAAAGGTCTTC. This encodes CAWSVPDGPKVF.

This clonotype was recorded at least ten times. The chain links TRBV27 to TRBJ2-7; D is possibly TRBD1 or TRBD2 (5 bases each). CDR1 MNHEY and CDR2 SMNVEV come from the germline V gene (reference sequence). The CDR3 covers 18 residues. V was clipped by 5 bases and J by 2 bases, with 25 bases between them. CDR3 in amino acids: CASSPTPHRDPQAYEQYF. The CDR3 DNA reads TGTGCCAGCAGTCCGACCCCTCACCGGGACCCACAAGCCTACGAGCAGTACTTC.

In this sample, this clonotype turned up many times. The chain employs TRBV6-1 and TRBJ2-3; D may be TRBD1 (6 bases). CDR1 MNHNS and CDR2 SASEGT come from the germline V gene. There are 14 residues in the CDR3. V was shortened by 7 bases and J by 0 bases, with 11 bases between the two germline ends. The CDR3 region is CASIPDRSTDTQYF. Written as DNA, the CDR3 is TGTGCCAGCATCCCTGACAGGAGCACAGATACGCAGTATTTT.

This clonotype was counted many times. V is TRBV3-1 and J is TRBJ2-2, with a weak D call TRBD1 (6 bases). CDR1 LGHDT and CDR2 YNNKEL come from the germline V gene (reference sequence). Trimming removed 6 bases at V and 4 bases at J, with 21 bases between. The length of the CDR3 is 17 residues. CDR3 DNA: TGTGCCAGCAGTCAGGTTGCAGGGGTGCGTGCCACCGGGGAGCTGTTTTTT. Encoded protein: CASSQVAGVRATGELFF.

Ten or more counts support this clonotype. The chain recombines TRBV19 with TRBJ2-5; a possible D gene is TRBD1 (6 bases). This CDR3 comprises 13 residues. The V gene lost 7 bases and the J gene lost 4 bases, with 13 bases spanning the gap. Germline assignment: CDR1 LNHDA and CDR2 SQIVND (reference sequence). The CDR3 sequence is CASKSGQGETQYF. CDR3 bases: TGTGCCAGTAAATCGGGACAAGGAGAGACCCAGTACTTC.

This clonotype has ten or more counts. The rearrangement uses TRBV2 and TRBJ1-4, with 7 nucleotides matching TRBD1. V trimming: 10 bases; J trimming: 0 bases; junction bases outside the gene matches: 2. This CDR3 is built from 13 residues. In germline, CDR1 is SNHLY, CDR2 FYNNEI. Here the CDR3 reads CAIGTATNEKLFF. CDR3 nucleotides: TGTGCCATCGGGACAGCAACTAATGAAAAACTGTTTTTT.

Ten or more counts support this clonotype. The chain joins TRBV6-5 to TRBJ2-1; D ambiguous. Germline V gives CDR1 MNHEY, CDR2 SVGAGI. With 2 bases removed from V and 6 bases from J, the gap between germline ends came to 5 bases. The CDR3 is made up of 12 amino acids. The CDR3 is CASSYVGNEQFF. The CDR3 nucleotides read TGTGCCAGCAGTTACGTGGGCAATGAGCAGTTCTTC.

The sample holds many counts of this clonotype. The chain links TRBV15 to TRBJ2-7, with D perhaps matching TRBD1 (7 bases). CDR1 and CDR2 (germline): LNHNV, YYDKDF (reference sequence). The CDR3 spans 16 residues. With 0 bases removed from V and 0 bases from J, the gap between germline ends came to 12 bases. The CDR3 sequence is CATSRDSGGHSYEQYF. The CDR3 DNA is TGTGCCACCAGCAGAGATTCAGGGGGGCACTCCTACGAGCAGTACTTC.

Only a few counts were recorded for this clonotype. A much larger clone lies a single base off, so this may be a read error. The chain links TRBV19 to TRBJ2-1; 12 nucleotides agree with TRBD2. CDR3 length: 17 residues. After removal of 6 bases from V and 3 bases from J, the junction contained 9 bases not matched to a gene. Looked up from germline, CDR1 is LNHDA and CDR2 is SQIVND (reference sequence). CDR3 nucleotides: TGTGCCAGTAGGCTTGCCGGGACTAGCGGGCACTACAATGAGCAGTTCTTC. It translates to CASRLAGTSGHYNEQFF.

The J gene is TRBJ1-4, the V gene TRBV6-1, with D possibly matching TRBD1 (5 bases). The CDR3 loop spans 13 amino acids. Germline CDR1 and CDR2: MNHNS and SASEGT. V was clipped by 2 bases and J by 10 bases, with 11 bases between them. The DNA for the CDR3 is TGTGCCAGCAGTGAATGGGACTGGGGAAAACTGTTTTTT. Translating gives CASSEWDWGKLFF.

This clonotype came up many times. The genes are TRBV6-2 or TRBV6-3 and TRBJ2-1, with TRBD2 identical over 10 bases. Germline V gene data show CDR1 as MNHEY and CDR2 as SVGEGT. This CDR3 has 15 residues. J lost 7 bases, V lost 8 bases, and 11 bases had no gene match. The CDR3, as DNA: TGTGCCAGCGAAGACCTATCTAGCGGGAGAAATGAGCAGTTCTTC. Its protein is CASEDLSSGRNEQFF.

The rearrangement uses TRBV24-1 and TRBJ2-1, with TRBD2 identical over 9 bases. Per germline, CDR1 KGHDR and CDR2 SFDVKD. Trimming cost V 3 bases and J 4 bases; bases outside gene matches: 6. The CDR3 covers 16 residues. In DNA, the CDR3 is TGTGCCACCAGTGATCCGGGACTAGCAGAGTACAATGAGCAGTTCTTC. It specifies CATSDPGLAEYNEQFF.

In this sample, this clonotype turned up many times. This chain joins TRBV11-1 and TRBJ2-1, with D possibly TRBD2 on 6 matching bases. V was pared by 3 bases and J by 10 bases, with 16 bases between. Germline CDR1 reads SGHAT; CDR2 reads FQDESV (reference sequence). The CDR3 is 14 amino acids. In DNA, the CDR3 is TGTGCCAGCAGCTTTGGGACTTACGGCGGGGAGCAGTTCTTC. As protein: CASSFGTYGGEQFF.

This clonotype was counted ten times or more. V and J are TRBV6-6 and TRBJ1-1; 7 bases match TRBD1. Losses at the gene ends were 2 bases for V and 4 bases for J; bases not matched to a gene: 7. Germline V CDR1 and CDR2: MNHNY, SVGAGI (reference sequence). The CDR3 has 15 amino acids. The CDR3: CASSYKAGGGTEAFF. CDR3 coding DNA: TGTGCCAGCAGTTACAAGGCAGGGGGGGGCACTGAAGCTTTCTTT.

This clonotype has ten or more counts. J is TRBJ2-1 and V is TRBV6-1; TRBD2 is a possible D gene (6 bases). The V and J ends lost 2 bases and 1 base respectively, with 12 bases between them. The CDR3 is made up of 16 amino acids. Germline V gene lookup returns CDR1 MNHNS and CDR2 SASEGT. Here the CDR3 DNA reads TGTGCCAGCAGTGAATGGAGGGACGGGTCCTACAATGAGCAGTTCTTC. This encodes CASSEWRDGSYNEQFF.

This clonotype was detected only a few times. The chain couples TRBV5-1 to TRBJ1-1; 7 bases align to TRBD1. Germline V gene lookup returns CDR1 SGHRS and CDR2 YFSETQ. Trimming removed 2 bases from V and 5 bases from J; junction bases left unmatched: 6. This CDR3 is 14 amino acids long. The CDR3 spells CASSFTGEETEAFF. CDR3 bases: TGCGCCAGCAGCTTCACAGGGGAGGAGACTGAAGCTTTCTTT.

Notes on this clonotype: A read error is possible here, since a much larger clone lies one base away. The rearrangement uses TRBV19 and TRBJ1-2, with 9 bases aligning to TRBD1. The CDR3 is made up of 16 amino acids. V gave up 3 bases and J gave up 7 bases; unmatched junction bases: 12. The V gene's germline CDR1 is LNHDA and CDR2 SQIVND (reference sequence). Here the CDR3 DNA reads TGTGCCAGTAGTATCCGGGACAGGGTCGGGCCTGGTGGCTACACCTTC. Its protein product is CASSIRDRVGPGGYTF.

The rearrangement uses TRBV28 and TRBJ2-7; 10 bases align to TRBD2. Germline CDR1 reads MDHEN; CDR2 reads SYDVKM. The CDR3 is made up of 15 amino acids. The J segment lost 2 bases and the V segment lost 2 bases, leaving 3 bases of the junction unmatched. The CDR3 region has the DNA TGTGCCAGCAGTTTAACTAGCGGGATCCCCTACGAGCAGTACTTC. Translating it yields CASSLTSGIPYEQYF.

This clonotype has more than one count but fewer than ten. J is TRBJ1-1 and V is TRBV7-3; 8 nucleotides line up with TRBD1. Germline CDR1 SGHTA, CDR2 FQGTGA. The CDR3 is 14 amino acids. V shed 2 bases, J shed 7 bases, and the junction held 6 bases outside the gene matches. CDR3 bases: TGTGCCAGCAGCTTAGGGACAGGCCCATATGAAGCTTTCTTT. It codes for CASSLGTGPYEAFF.

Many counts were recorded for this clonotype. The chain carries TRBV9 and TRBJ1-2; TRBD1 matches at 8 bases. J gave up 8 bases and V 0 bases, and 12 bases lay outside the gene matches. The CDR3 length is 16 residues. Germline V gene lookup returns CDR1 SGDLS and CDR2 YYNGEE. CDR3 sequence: CASSVATGQEPLGYTF. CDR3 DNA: TGTGCCAGCAGCGTAGCTACGGGACAGGAACCTTTAGGCTACACCTTC. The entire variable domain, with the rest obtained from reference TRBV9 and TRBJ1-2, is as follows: DSGVTQTPKHLITATGQRVTLRCSPRSGDLSVYWYQQSLDQGLQFLIQYYNGEERAKGNILERFSAQQFPDLHSELNLSSLELGDSALYFCASSVATGQEPLGYTFGSGTRLTVV.